This T cell receptor (beta chain) emerged from a study of shared clonotypes between healthy human individuals. CDR3 length: 16 residues. V was clipped by 0 bases and J by 7 bases, with 16 bases between them. CDR1 is SGDLS and CDR2 is YYNGEE in the germline V gene. Repertoires were generated with immunoSEQ multiplex PCR, while TCRdb's copy carries only in-frame clones and drops some. Found here are 1,500,000 or so clones, just under 99% of them singletons; the top ten hold approximately 0.4%. This clone was counted once. This sequence originates from a man under 40 in good health. Sequencing used naive CD4+ T cells sorted from blood. Sample subset: CD45RA+ positively selected. The chain uses TRBV9 and TRBJ2-2; D might be TRBD1 or TRBD2, each matching 5 bases. In nucleotides, the CDR3 is TGTGCCAGCAGCGTAGTTCCCCTACAGGCGGGCGGGGAGCTGTTTTTT. This gives the protein CASSVVPLQAGGELFF.